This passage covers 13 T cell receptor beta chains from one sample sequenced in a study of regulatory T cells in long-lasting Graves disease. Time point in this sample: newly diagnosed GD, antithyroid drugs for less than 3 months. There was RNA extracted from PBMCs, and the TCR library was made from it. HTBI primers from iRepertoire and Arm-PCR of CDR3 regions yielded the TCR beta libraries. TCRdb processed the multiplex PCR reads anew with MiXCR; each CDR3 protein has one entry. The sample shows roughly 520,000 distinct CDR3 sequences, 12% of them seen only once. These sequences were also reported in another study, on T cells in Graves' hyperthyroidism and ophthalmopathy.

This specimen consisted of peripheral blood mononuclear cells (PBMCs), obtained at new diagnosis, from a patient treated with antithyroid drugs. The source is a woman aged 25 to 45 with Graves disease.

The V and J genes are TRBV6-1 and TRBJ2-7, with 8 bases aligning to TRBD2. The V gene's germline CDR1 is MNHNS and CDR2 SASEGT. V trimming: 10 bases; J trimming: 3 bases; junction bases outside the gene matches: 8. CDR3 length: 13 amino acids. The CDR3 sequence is CATCSSGNYEQYF. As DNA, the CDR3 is TGTGCCACATGCAGTAGCGGGAACTACGAGCAGTACTTC.

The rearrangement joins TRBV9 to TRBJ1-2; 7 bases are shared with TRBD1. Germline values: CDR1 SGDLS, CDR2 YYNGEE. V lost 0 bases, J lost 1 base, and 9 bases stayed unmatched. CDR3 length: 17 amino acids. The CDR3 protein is CASSVARTGGGNYGYTF. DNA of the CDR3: TGTGCCAGCAGCGTAGCCAGGACAGGTGGGGGTAACTATGGCTACACCTTC.

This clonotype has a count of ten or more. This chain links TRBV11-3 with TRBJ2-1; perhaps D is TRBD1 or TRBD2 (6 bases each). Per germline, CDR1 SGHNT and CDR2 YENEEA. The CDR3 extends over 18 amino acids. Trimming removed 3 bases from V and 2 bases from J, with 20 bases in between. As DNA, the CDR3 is TGTGCCAGCAGCTTGGGTGGAGGGGGTAAGGGTCCCTACAATGAGCAGTTCTTC. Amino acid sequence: CASSLGGGGKGPYNEQFF.

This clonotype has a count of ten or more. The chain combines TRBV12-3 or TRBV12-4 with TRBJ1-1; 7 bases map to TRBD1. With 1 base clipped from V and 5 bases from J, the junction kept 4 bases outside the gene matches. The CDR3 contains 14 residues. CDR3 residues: CASSLGGRGTEAFF. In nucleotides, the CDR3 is TGTGCCAGCAGTTTAGGGGGCAGGGGGACTGAAGCTTTCTTT.

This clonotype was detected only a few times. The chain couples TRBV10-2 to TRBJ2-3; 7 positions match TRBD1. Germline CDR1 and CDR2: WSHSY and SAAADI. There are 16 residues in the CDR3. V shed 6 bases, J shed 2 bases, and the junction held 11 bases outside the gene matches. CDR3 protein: CASRQAGGRATDTQYF. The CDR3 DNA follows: TGCGCCAGCAGACAAGCAGGGGGAAGGGCCACAGATACGCAGTATTTT.

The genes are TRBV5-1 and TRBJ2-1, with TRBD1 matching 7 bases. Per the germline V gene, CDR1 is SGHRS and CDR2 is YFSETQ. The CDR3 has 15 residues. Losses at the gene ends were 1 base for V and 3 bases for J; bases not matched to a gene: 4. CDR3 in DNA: TGCGCCAGCAGCTTGATCCGGGACAGCTACAATGAGCAGTTCTTC. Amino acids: CASSLIRDSYNEQFF.

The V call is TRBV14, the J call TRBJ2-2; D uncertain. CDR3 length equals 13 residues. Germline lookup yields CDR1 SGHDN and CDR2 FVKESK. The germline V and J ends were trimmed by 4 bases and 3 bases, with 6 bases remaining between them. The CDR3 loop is CASSLLHTGELFF. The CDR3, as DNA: TGTGCCAGCAGCCTCCTCCACACCGGGGAGCTGTTTTTT.

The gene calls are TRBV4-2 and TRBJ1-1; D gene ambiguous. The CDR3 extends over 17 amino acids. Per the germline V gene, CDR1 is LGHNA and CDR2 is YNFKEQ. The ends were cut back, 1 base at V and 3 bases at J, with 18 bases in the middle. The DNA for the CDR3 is TGTGCCAGCAGCCAAGTTGGGTTGAGTCCGGGTGACACTGAAGCTTTCTTT. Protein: CASSQVGLSPGDTEAFF.

CDR3 region: CATSRGDRAGNTIYF. DNA for the CDR3: TGTGCCACCAGCAGAGGGGACAGGGCTGGAAACACCATATATTTT. The rearrangement joins TRBV15 to TRBJ1-3, with 9 bases identical to TRBD1. With V trimmed by 1 base and J by 2 bases, 0 bases remained unmatched. Germline V gene lookup returns CDR1 LNHNV and CDR2 YYDKDF (reference sequence). There are 15 residues in the CDR3.

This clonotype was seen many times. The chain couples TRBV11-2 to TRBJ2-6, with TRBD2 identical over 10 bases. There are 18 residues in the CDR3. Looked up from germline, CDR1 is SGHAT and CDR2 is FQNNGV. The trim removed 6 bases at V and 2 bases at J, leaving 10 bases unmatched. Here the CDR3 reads CASRGSQREGPGANVLTF. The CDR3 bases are TGTGCCAGCAGGGGCTCTCAGCGGGAGGGTCCTGGGGCCAACGTCCTGACTTTC.

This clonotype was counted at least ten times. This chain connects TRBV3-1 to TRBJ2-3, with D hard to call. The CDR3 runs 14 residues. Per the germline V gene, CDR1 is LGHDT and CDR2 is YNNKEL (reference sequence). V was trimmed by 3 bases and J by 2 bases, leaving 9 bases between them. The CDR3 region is CASSHGALTDTQYF. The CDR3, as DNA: TGTGCCAGCAGCCACGGTGCCCTCACAGATACGCAGTATTTT.

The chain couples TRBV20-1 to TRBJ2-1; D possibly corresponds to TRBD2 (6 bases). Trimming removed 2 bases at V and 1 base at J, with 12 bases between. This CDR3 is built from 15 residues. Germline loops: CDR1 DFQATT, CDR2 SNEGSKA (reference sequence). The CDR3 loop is CSARSLASSYNEQFF. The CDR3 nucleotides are TGCAGTGCTAGAAGTCTAGCGAGTTCCTACAATGAGCAGTTCTTC.

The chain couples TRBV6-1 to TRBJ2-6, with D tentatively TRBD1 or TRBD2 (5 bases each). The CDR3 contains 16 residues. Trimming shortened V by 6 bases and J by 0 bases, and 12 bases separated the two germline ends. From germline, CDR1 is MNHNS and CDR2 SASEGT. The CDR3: CASRSAGSSGANVLTF. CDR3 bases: TGTGCCAGCAGGAGCGCAGGGAGCTCTGGGGCCAACGTCCTGACTTTC.